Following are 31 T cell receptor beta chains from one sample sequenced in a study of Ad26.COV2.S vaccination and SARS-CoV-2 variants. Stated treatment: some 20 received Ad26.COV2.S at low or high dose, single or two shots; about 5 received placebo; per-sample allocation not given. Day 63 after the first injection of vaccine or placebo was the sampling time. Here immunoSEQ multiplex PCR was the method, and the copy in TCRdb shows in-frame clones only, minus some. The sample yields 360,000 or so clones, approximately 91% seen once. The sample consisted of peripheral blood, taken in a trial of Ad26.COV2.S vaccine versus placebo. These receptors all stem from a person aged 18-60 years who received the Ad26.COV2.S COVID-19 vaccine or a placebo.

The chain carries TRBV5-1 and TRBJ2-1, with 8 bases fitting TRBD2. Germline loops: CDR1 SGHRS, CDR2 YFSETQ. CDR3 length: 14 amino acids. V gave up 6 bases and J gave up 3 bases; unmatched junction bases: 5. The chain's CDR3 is CASTWGLVYNEQFF. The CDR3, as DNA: TGCGCCAGCACATGGGGACTAGTCTACAATGAGCAGTTCTTC.

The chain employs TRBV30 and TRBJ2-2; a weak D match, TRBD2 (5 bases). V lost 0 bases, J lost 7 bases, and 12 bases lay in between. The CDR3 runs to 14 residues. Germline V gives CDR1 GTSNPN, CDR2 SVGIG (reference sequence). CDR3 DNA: TGTGCCTGGAGTGTACCCGGGATAAGCGGGGAGCTGTTTTTT. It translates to CAWSVPGISGELFF. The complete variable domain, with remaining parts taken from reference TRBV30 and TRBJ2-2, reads SQTIHQWPATLVQPVGSPLSLECTVEGTSNPNLYWYRQAAGRGLQLLFYSVGIGQISSEVPQNLSASRPQDRQFILSSKKLLLSDSGFYLCAWSVPGISGELFFGEGSRLTVL.

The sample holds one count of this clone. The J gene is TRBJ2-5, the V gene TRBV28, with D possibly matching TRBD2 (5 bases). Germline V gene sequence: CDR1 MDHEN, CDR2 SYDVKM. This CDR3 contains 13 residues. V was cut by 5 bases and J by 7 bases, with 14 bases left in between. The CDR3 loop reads CASSVGVPGTQYF. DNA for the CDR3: TGTGCCAGCAGTGTCGGGGTACCGGGGACCCAGTACTTC.

The CDR3 region is CASSAGGKNSPLHF. CDR3 nucleotides: TGTGCCAGCAGCGCGGGGGGGAAAAATTCACCCCTCCACTTT. The chain joins TRBV6-5 to TRBJ1-6; the D gene is possibly TRBD1 (5 bases). V was pared by 6 bases and J by 7 bases, with 13 bases between. Germline lookup yields CDR1 MNHEY and CDR2 SVGAGI. The CDR3 runs 14 residues.

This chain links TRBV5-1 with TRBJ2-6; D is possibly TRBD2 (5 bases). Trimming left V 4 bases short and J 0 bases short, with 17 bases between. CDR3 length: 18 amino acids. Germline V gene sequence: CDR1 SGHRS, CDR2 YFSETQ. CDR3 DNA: TGCGCCAGCAGCCAGGACTCCCTTGTGAGCTCTGGGGCCAACGTCCTGACTTTC. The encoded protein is CASSQDSLVSSGANVLTF.

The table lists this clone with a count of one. In DNA, the CDR3 is TGTGCCAGCAGCGTAGGCCCCAGAGGAGAGACCCAGTACTTC. Translation gives CASSVGPRGETQYF. The chain recombines TRBV9 with TRBJ2-5, with no clear D. Germline V gene sequence: CDR1 SGDLS, CDR2 YYNGEE. The CDR3 length is 14 residues. Trimming stripped 0 bases from V and 4 bases from J, with 10 bases between. The full variable domain, rest sourced from reference TRBV9 and TRBJ2-5, is DSGVTQTPKHLITATGQRVTLRCSPRSGDLSVYWYQQSLDQGLQFLIQYYNGEERAKGNILERFSAQQFPDLHSELNLSSLELGDSALYFCASSVGPRGETQYFGPGTRLLVL.

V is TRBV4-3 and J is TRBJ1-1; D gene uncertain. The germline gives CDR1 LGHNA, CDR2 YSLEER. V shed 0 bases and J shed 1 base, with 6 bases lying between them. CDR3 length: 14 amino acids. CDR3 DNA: TGCGCCAGCAGCCAAGACGGACCGAACACTGAAGCTTTCTTT. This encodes CASSQDGPNTEAFF.

The CDR3 spells CASSPWGTGANQPQHF. CDR3 nucleotides: TGCGCCAGCAGCCCATGGGGGACAGGGGCTAATCAGCCCCAGCATTTT. J is TRBJ1-5 and V is TRBV5-1; 10 bases map to TRBD1. Germline trimming cut 4 bases from V and 4 bases from J; bases unmatched to any gene: 8. Germline CDR1 reads SGHRS; CDR2 reads YFSETQ. The CDR3 has 16 residues.

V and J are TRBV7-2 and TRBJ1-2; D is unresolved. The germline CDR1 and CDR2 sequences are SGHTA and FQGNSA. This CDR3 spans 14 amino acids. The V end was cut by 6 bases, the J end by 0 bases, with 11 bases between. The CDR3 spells CASSSQTSNYGYTF. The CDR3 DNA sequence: TGTGCCAGCAGTAGCCAGACCTCTAACTATGGCTACACCTTC.

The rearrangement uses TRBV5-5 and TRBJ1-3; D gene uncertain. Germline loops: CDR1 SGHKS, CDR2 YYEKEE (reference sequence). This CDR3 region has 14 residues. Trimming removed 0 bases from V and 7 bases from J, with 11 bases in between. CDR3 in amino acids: CASSLGGFWNTIYF. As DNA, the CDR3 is TGTGCCAGCAGCTTGGGAGGATTCTGGAACACCATATATTTT.

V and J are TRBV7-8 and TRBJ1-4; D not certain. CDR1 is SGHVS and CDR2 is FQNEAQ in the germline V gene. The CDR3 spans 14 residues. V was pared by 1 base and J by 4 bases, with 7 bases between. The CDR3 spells CASSLGLGNEKLFF. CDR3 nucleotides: TGTGCCAGCAGCTTAGGGCTGGGTAATGAAAAACTGTTTTTT.

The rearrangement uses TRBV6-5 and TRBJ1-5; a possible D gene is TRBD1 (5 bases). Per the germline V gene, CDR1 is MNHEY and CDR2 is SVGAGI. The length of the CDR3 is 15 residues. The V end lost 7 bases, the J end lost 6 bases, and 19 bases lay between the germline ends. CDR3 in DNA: TGTGCCAGCATCGAACCGATGGGGCTGGGTCAGCCCCAGCATTTT. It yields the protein CASIEPMGLGQPQHF.

Here the CDR3 reads CASNSGTGKNIQYF. CDR3 sequence (DNA): TGTGCCAGCAATTCCGGGACAGGGAAGAACATTCAGTACTTC. The V call is TRBV2, the J call TRBJ2-4, with 9 bases that match TRBD1. V gave up 7 bases and J gave up 7 bases; unmatched junction bases: 8. CDR3 length: 14 residues. Germline V gene lookup returns CDR1 SNHLY and CDR2 FYNNEI.

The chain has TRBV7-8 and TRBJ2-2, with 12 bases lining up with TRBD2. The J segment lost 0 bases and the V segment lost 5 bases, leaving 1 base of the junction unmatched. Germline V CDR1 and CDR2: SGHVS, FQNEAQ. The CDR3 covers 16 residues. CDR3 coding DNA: TGTGCCAGCAGCCGGACTAGCGGGGCGAACACCGGGGAGCTGTTTTTT. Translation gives CASSRTSGANTGELFF.

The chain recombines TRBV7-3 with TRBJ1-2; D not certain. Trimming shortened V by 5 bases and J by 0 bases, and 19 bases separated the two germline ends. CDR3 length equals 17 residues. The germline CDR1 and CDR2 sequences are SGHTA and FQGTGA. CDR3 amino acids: CASSAKESPGANYGYTF. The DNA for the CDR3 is TGTGCCAGCAGCGCGAAGGAATCACCGGGAGCTAACTATGGCTACACCTTC.

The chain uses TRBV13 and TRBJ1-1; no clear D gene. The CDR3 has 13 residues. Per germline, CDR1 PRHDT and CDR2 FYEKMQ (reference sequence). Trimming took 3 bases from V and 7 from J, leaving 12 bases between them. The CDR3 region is CASSFYAFGEAFF. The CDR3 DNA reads TGTGCCAGCAGCTTCTATGCTTTTGGTGAAGCTTTCTTT.

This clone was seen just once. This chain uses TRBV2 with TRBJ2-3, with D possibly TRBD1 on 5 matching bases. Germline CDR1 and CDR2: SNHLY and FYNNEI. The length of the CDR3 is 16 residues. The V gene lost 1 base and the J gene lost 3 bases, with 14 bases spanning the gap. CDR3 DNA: TGTGCCAGCAGTGAAGAAGACCCCCCAGGGACAGATACGCAGTATTTT. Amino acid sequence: CASSEEDPPGTDTQYF.

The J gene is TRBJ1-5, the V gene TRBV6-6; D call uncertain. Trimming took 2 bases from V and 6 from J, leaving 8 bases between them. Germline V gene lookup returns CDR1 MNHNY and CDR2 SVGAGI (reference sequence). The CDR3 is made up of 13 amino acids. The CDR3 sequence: CASSYSAVQPQHF. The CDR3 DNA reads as TGTGCCAGCAGTTACAGTGCGGTTCAGCCCCAGCATTTT.

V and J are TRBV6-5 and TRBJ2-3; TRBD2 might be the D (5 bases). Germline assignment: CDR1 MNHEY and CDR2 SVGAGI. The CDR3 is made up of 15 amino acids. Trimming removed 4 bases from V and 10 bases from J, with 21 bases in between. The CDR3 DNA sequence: TGTGCCAGCAGTTCTAGGGAGCCCGGCAAGTGGGCGCAGTATTTT. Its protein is CASSSREPGKWAQYF.

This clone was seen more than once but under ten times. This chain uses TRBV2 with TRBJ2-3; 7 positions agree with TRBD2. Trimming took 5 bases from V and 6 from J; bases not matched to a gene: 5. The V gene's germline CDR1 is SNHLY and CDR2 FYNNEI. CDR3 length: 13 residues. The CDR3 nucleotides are TGTGCCAGCAGTAAAGGACTAGTTGATACGCAGTATTTT. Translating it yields CASSKGLVDTQYF.

The DNA for the CDR3 is TGTGCCAGCACGACCGACATCCCCTACGAGCAGTACTTC. Translating it yields CASTTDIPYEQYF. The J gene is TRBJ2-7, the V gene TRBV6-5; D uncertain. Germline V gene data show CDR1 as MNHEY and CDR2 as SVGAGI. The CDR3 loop spans 13 amino acids. V dropped 7 bases and J dropped 2 bases, with 12 bases sitting between them.

CDR3 DNA: TGTGCCAGCAGTTACGGGGGCACAGTGCATCAGCCCCAGCATTTT. It yields the protein CASSYGGTVHQPQHF. This chain connects TRBV6-2 or TRBV6-3 to TRBJ1-5; weak D call: TRBD1 (6 bases). V was trimmed by 2 bases and J by 5 bases, leaving 13 bases between them. Germline values: CDR1 MNHEY, CDR2 SVGEGT. CDR3 length: 15 residues.

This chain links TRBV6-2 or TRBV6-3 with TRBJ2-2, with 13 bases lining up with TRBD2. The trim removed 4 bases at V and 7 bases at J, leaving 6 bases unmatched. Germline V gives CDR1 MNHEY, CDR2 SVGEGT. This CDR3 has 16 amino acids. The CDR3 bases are TGTGCCAGCAGTTCGTCCGGGACTAGCGGGATCGGGGAGCTGTTTTTT. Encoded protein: CASSSSGTSGIGELFF.

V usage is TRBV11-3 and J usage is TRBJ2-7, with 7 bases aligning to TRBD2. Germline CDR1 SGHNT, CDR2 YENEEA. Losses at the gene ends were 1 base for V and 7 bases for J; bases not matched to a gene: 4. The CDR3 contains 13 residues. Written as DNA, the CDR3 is TGTGCCAGCAGCTTAGGGACTAGAGGTGAGCAGTACTTC. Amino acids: CASSLGTRGEQYF.

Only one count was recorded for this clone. CDR3 region: CASSMRGPTGPQHF. In DNA form, the CDR3 reads TGTGCCAGTAGTATGAGGGGGCCTACTGGGCCCCAGCATTTT. The V and J genes are TRBV19 and TRBJ1-5, with TRBD1 matching 7 bases. Germline V gene data show CDR1 as LNHDA and CDR2 as SQIVND (reference sequence). The V and J ends lost 3 bases and 9 bases, in that order; junction bases with no gene match: 8. This CDR3 is built from 14 residues. Using reference TRBV19 and TRBJ1-5 for the parts outside the CDR3, the full variable domain is DGGITQSPKYLFRKEGQNVTLSCEQNLNHDAMYWYRQDPGQGLRLIYYSQIVNDFQKGDIAEGYSVSREKKESFPLTVTSAQKNPTAFYLCASSMRGPTGPQHFGDGTRLSIL.

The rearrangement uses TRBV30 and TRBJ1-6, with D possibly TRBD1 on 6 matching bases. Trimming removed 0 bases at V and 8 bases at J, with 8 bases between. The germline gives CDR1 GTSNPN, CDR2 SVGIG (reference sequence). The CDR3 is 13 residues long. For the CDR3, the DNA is TGTGCCTGGAGTGTAAGGACAGATTCACCCCTCCACTTT. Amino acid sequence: CAWSVRTDSPLHF.

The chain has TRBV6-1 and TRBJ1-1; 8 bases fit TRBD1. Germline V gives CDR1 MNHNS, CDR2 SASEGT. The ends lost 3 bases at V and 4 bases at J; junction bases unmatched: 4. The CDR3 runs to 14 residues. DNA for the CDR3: TGTGCCAGCAGTGACAGGGGGCGCGCCACTGAAGCTTTCTTT. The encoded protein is CASSDRGRATEAFF.

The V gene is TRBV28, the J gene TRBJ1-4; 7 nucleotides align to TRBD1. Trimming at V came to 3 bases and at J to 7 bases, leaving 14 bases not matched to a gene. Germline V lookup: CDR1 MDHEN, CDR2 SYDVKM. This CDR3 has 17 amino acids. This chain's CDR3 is CASSFLGRNRGGEKLFF. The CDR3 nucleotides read TGTGCCAGCAGTTTTCTCGGACGCAACAGGGGCGGTGAAAAACTGTTTTTT.

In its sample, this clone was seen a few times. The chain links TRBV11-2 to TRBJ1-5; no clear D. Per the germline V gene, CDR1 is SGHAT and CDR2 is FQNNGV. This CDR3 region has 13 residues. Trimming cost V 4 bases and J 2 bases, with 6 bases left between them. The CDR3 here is CASSSSGNQPQHF. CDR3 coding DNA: TGTGCCAGCAGCTCCTCAGGCAATCAGCCCCAGCATTTT.

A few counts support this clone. The CDR3 DNA reads as TGTGCCAGCAGCCCCCAGGCAGGAAACATTCAGTACTTC. Protein product: CASSPQAGNIQYF. The rearrangement links TRBV7-3 to TRBJ2-4; no clear D. V was pared by 5 bases and J by 6 bases, with 11 bases between. The CDR3 runs to 13 residues. Germline V gene data show CDR1 as SGHTA and CDR2 as FQGTGA.

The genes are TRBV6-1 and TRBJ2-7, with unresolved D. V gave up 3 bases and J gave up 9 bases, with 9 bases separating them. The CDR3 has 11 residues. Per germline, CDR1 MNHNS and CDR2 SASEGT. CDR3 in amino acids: CASSDPARQYF. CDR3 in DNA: TGTGCCAGCAGTGATCCGGCGCGGCAGTACTTC.